The T cell receptor (beta chain) under discussion was sequenced for a study of response to subunit inactivated influenza vaccine. TCRdb independently ran MiXCR on the RT-PCR reads; one entry per CDR3 protein. This table holds about 540,000 distinct CDR3 sequences, around a quarter found once. Germline trimming cut 6 bases from V and 12 bases from J; bases unmatched to any gene: 18. There are 15 residues in the CDR3. This sample was also put to use in a study of T cells expressing NK-cell markers. That source notes: For TCR beta, cDNA was produced by 5'RACE template switching with UMIs. Restriction of the sorted population to alpha-beta TCR T cells was achieved in several experiments with an anti-gamma-delta TCR antibody. Dominant NKG2C+ clonotypes accounted for roughly 1.0-7.0% of CD8+ T cells in a handful of donors. In several donors, dominant clonotypes made up about 25-60.1% of CD3+CD56-NKG2C+ cells.

This sequence joins TRBV12-3 or TRBV12-4 and TRBJ2-7; 9 nucleotides align to TRBD1. The sequence was obtained from a man aged 50 to 59 who received an inactivated influenza vaccine. Sequencing used CD4+ T cells sorted from PBMCs, obtained 11 to 12 days after vaccination. As DNA, the CDR3 is TGTGCCAGCAGCTCTCCCGGGACAGGGTATACTTCGCGGTACTTC. Residues: CASSSPGTGYTSRYF.